This T cell receptor (beta chain) originates from a study of blood T cell repertoires in COVID-19. Only in-frame clones appear in the TCRdb table, and some are missing; sequencing was by immunoSEQ multiplex PCR. The profile shows about 240,000 clones, about 91% of them singletons. The CDR3 contains 11 residues. Per the germline V gene, CDR1 is MNHEY and CDR2 is SVGAGI. Trimming stripped 4 bases from V and 4 bases from J, with 2 bases between. The source of this sequence is a woman in her 30s with acute COVID-19. Input material: PBMCs or T cells enriched from blood (not recorded which). This chain joins TRBV6-5 and TRBJ1-5; no firm D call. This CDR3 is CASSSNQPQHF. CDR3 nucleotides: TGTGCCAGCAGTTCTAATCAGCCCCAGCATTTT.